Listed below are T cell receptor beta chains from one sample, sequenced in a study of shared T cell receptors in the human thymus. Assay: immunoSEQ multiplex PCR; the TCRdb copy retains only in-frame clones and omits some. The sample lists around 730,000 clones, approximately 85% occurring once. These same data were also listed under a study on human thymus T cells.

The material sequenced was thymocytes. Receptors were obtained from a girl less than two years old with a congenital heart defect. CDR3s leave out the opening cysteine and the closing phenylalanine or tryptophan. The order of the fields is J gene, V gene, CDR3 protein.

TRBJ1-3 | TRBV5-1 | ASSPGDRGFGNTIY
TRBJ1-1 | TRBV5-1 | ASSLGGGNTEAF
TRBJ1-6 | TRBV5-1 | ASSITSSYNSPLH
TRBJ2-2 | TRBV28 | ATTSRAQITGELF
TRBJ1-2 | TRBV6-4 | ASSEEEKGQGALAIHGYT
TRBJ2-1 | TRBV11-3 | ASSLLGVEADNEQF
TRBJ2-1 | TRBV2 | ASSDPGRGSNEQF
TRBJ1-1 | TRBV7-9 | ASSFPSSDSGLDTEAF
TRBJ2-7 | TRBV10-3 | AISADSQGEQY
TRBJ2-2 | TRBV5-1 | ASSLGTLSNTGELF
TRBJ1-2 | TRBV5-1 | ASSLFTTGFNYGYT
TRBJ1-2 | TRBV11-2 | ASSFPRTDYGYT
TRBJ1-2 | TRBV19 | ASSPTARLLYGYT
TRBJ2-4 | TRBV6-1 | ASSEGGRGRFLDIQY
TRBJ2-7 | TRBV5-6 | ASSLVASSYEQY
TRBJ2-3 | TRBV9 | ASRGGVSTDTQY
TRBJ2-5 | TRBV28 | ASSSWTSGSFWTQY
TRBJ1-5 | TRBV19 | ASAQMGNQPQH
TRBJ1-2 | TRBV6-5 | ASTSQGGRGGYT
TRBJ1-4 | TRBV18 | ASSPPGGFNEKLF
TRBJ2-7 | TRBV14 | ASSQDGIAGGPGIDEQY
TRBJ1-4 | TRBV11-2 | ASSLEGTDRGKDNEKLF
TRBJ2-3 | TRBV7-9 | ASSLATGGCTDTQY